This T cell receptor beta chain was identified during a study of T cells expressing NK-cell markers. About the study: In the group of eight sequenced donors, seven were HCMV-seropositive and one was seronegative.

Regarding this clonotype: Its antigen is still unknown.

Libraries used 5'RACE template switching adding universal primer site and UMIs. One entry per CDR3 protein, without DNA, is what TCRdb gives after re-calling the 5' RACE reads. This sample's table has some 500,000 distinct CDR3 sequences. Notes on the study in general: Four donors showed these clonotypes also leading the CD3+CD56-NKG2C+ fraction. Dominant NKG2C+ clonotypes were found to form roughly 1.0-7.0% of CD8+ T cells in 5 or 6 donors.

This CDR3 has 15 amino acids. The sequence was obtained from a woman between 50 and 59 years old in good health. The chain carries TRBV12-3 or TRBV12-4 and TRBJ1-5; TCRdb indicates TRBD1, and absent DNA this call remains unverified. The sample comprised blood T cells: a sorted CD56 or NKG2C T cell subset, CD4+ or CD8+ T cells, or bulk PBMC T cells (not recorded which). The CDR3 region is CASRTQGRSNQPQHF.